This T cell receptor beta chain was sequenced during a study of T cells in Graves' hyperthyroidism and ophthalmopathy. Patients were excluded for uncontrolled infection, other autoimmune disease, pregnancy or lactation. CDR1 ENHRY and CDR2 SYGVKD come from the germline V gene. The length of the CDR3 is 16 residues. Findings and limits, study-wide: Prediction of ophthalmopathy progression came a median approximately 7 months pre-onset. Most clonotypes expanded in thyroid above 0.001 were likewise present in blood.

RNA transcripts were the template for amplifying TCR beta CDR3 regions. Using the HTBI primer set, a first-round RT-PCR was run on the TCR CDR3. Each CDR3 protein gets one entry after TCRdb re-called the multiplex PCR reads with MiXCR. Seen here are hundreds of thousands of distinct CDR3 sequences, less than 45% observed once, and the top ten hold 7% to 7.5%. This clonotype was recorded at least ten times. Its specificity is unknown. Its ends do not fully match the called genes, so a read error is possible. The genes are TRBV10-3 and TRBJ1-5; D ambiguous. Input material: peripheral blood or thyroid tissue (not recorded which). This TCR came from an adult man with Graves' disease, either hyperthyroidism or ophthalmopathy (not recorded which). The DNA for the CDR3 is TGTGCCATCAATGAGTCGGGAGGGTATAGCAATCAGCCCCAGCATTTT. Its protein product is CAINESGGYSNQPQHF.